Below, 15 T cell receptor beta chains from the same sample are listed, as sequenced in a study of tumor-infiltrating lymphocytes in primary liver carcinoma (dated by TCRdb to about 2017). TCRdb names Illumina HiSeq 2500 as the instrument used. Starting from about 500 ng total RNA, TCRbeta-specific cDNA was produced by reverse transcription with a constant-region primer and ProtoScript II reverse transcriptase. The TCRbeta libraries were prepared through three rounds of nested multiplex PCR following a slightly modified ARM-PCR procedure. The first two PCR rounds used multiplex TRBV1-TRBV30 forward primers with a Cbeta reverse primer, each for about 10 cycles. TCRdb reprocessing: public reads trimmed at Q25 with fastp, clones called with MiXCR, in-frame beta chains kept. Each CDR3 protein gets just one entry, which takes the most common genes and DNA from the rows behind it. Across this sample there are 55,000 to 65,000 distinct CDR3 sequences, with 70% to 85% seen only once. The ten largest clonotypes hold just over 55% of the sample.

Total RNA and DNA were co-extracted without cell sorting from roughly 20-30 mg of bulk tissue using the AllPrep DNA/RNA mini kit. Sequencing input: liver tumor tissue from sampling region 2. This specimen's cell subset or site label, per the study, means: tumor region T2, inferior pole. Source of these receptors: a man aged 35 to 55 with primary liver carcinoma and hepatitis B virus infection.

This chain connects TRBV5-6 to TRBJ1-2; D is unclear. Germline lookup yields CDR1 SGHDT and CDR2 YYEEEE. The CDR3 extends over 16 amino acids. Trimming took 3 bases from V and 2 from J, leaving 17 bases between them. CDR3 protein: CASSSRDMIVNYGYTF. The CDR3 bases are TGTGCCAGCAGCTCCCGCGACATGATCGTCAACTATGGCTACACCTTC.

Worth noting for this clonotype: In this CDR3 the conserved last residue, phenylalanine or tryptophan, is missing, so a read error is likely. The DNA is left out, because the CDR3 cannot be placed on it with certainty; the CDR3 is given as TCRdb lists it. This rearrangement joins TRBV10-3 to TRBJ2-7. Germline CDR1 is ENHRY and CDR2 is SYGVKD. The CDR3 adds up to 13 amino acids, both ends counted. The CDR3 sequence is CAIRDQSPSEQYL.

The chain combines TRBV11-2 with TRBJ2-7; 9 bases are shared with TRBD1. Germline CDR1 and CDR2: SGHAT and FQNNGV. The CDR3 consists of 12 residues. The ends lost 5 bases at V and 7 bases at J; junction bases unmatched: 3. CDR3 loop: CASSRTGEEQYF. CDR3 DNA sequence: TGTGCCAGCAGCCGGACAGGGGAAGAGCAGTACTTC.

Of note for this clonotype: The conserved phenylalanine or tryptophan normally closing the CDR3 is absent here, so this likely arose from a read error. The chain carries TRBV11-2 and TRBJ2-1; unclear D gene. The CDR3 is 12 residues long. Trimming pared 0 bases from V and 9 bases from J, leaving 6 bases between. CDR1 SGHAT and CDR2 FQNNGV come from the germline V gene. The CDR3 bases are TGTGCCAGCAGCTTAGATTCCAGTGAGCAGTTCTTA. Its translation is CASSLDSSEQFL.

Of note for this clonotype: One end of the junction is discordant with germline, which a read error may explain. CDR3 residues: CAGSCGGMQYF. CDR3 coding DNA: TGTGCCGGCAGCTGTGGGGGTATGCAGTATTTT. This sequence joins TRBV5-4 and TRBJ2-3, with D perhaps being TRBD1 or TRBD2 (5 bases each). Germline values: CDR1 SGHNT, CDR2 YYREEE (reference sequence). The length of the CDR3 is 11 residues.

This clonotype is a singleton in its sample. The junction does not match germline at one end; this may be a read error. V is TRBV4-2 and J is TRBJ1-2, with D maybe TRBD1 (6 bases). Germline assignment: CDR1 LGHNA and CDR2 YNFKEQ. CDR3 length: 15 amino acids. The DNA for the CDR3 is TGTGCCAGCAACCAATCGGGGGCCGGGGTCTATGGCTACACCTTC. This codes for CASNQSGAGVYGYTF.

Regarding this clonotype: One junction end does not reproduce the germline sequence, and a read error may be involved. The chain employs TRBV13 and TRBJ2-7, with D unclear. The length of the CDR3 is 14 residues. From germline, CDR1 is PRHDT and CDR2 FYEKMQ (reference sequence). The CDR3 is CASSSYTFSSEQCF. CDR3 nucleotides: TGTGCCAGCAGCTCCTATACTTTTTCGAGCGAGCAGTGCTTC. Full variable domain (missing parts from reference TRBV13 and TRBJ2-7): AAGVIQSPRHLIKEKRETATLKCYPIPRHDTVYWYQQGPGQDPQFLISFYEKMQSDKGSIPDRFSAQQFSDYHSELNMSSLELGDSALYFCASSSYTFSSEQCFGPGTRLTVT.

This clonotype was counted at least ten times. This chain connects TRBV7-8 to TRBJ2-7, with D uncertain. V was trimmed by 2 bases and J by 1 base, leaving 0 bases between them. From germline, CDR1 is SGHVS and CDR2 FQNEAQ. This CDR3 spans 11 amino acids. The CDR3 sequence is CASSLSYEQYF. In DNA, the CDR3 is TGTGCCAGCAGCTTATCCTACGAGCAGTACTTC.

This clonotype was counted many times. This chain connects TRBV6-5 to TRBJ1-6; no reliable D call. Per the germline V gene, CDR1 is MNHEY and CDR2 is SVGAGI. This CDR3 is 15 amino acids long. The V and J ends lost 5 bases and 10 bases respectively, with 18 bases between them. In DNA form, the CDR3 reads TGTGCCAGCAGTAAAACCCTTAGGAAGGAGTCACCCCTCCACTTT. Amino acids: CASSKTLRKESPLHF.

V usage is TRBV11-2 and J usage is TRBJ1-1, with D possibly matching TRBD1 (5 bases). This CDR3 is built from 16 residues. The germline V and J ends were trimmed by 11 bases and 0 bases, with 22 bases remaining between them. The germline V gene has CDR1 SGHAT and CDR2 FQNNGV. The CDR3 region is CAGSPSGGLVNTEAFF. CDR3 DNA sequence: TGTGCCGGGAGCCCATCCGGGGGGTTGGTGAACACTGAAGCTTTCTTT.

The chain links TRBV4-3 to TRBJ2-2; D is ambiguous. CDR1 is LGHNA and CDR2 is YSLEER in the germline V gene. The V gene lost 2 bases and the J gene lost 11 bases, with 21 bases spanning the gap. CDR3 length: 16 amino acids. The CDR3 nucleotides read TGCGCCAGCAGCCAAAGCCCAGAAGGAAACCCCAGTGAGCTGTTTTTT. Translation: CASSQSPEGNPSELFF.

In the case of this clonotype: This clone may be a read error of a much larger clone one base away. The V gene is TRBV24-1, the J gene TRBJ2-2; perhaps TRBD1 as D (6 bases). This CDR3 comprises 15 residues. V lost 6 bases and J lost 3, with 13 bases in between. Germline lookup yields CDR1 KGHDR and CDR2 SFDVKD. The CDR3 spells CATSSTGLDTGELFF. The DNA of the CDR3 is TGTGCCACCAGTAGTACAGGGTTAGACACCGGGGAGCTGTTTTTT.

The chain couples TRBV11-2 to TRBJ2-2; maybe TRBD2 (6 bases). Germline values: CDR1 SGHAT, CDR2 FQNNGV. V gave up 3 bases and J gave up 4 bases, with 18 bases separating them. This CDR3 spans 17 amino acids. CDR3 nucleotide sequence: TGTGCCAGCAGCTTTGATTGGGACTGGGTCGGCACCGGGGAGCTGTTTTTT. This codes for CASSFDWDWVGTGELFF.

Concerning this clonotype: One end of the junction fails to match germline, which may point to a read error. J is TRBJ2-5 and V is TRBV5-4; 7 bases agree with TRBD2. The CDR3 runs to 13 residues. Germline V lookup: CDR1 SGHNT, CDR2 YYREEE (reference sequence). CDR3 sequence (DNA): TGTGCCAGCACCTTGACTAGCCGAGAGACCCAGTACTTC. It specifies CASTLTSRETQYF. The whole variable domain, filled in from reference TRBV5-4 and TRBJ2-5, reads ETGVTQSPTHLIKTRGQQVTLRCSSQSGHNTVSWYQQALGQGPQFIFQYYREEENGRGNFPPRFSGLQFPNYSSELNVNALELDDSALYLCASTLTSRETQYFGPGTRLLVL.

As for this clonotype: At one boundary the junction diverges from the germline segment, which might be a read error. The V gene is TRBV28, the J gene TRBJ2-1; D is ambiguous. CDR1 is MDHEN and CDR2 is SYDVKM in the germline V gene. The length of the CDR3 is 16 residues. The CDR3 DNA reads TGTGCCAGCACGGTATCCTCCAGGCCCGAACCCAATGAGCACTTCTTC. Amino acids: CASTVSSRPEPNEHFF.